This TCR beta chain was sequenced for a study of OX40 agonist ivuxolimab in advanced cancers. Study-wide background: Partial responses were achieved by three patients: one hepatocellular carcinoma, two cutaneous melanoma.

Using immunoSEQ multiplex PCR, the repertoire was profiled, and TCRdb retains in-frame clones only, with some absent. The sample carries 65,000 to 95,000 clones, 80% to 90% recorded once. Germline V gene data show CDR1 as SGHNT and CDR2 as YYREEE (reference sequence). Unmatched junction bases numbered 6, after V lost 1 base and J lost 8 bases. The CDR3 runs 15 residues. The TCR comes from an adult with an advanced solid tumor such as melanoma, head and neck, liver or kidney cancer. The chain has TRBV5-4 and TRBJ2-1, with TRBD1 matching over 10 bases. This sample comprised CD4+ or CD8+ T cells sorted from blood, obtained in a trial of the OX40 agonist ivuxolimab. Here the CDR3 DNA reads TGTGCCAGCAGCTTGCGGACAGGGGGGTATCATGAGCAGTTCTTC. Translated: CASSLRTGGYHEQFF.